This TCR beta chain was sequenced in a study of early T cells in non-severe SARS-CoV-2 infection (dated by TCRdb to the early 2020s). Regarding the study in general: Bulk RNA from unsorted whole blood was used for TCR sequencing, so alpha and beta chains could not be paired.

The CDR3 has 15 amino acids, counting the end cysteine and phenylalanine. Only the CDR3 DNA is retained, 45 bases long and in frame from the first base. CDR1 is given as SGHTA and CDR2 as FQGNSA, both from the germline V gene. Relative to germline, V is missing 4 bases and J is missing 3 bases, with 6 bases of the junction outside any gene match. What the work shows at the level of the full study, not this receptor alone: VDJdb matching was skewed toward anti-spike CD8 responses and likely underestimated virus-specific expansions by missing private and CD4 specificities.

The library was generated by 5' RACE. The run used a NextSeq 500. Unique molecular identifiers were attached to individual cDNA molecules in the TCR library protocol so that sequencing error and PCR bias could be corrected. TCR alpha and beta chains were both sequenced, and the abundances of alpha and beta sequences in each sample were closely correlated with each other. Under the source paper's analysis protocol: Decombinator V4 was used to annotate the V gene, J gene and CDR3 of the TCR sequences. TCRs were defined as expanded if a significant change between any two time points was detected under a Poisson model with p below 0.0001. Abundances of TCRs were expressed as counts per million after normalisation to the total number of TCRs sequenced in each sample. TRAV1-2 paired with TRAJ12, TRAJ20 or TRAJ33 defined MAIT TCRs, while TRAV10 paired with TRAJ18 defined iNKT TCRs. VDJdb, accessed on 1 November 2021, was searched for TCRs annotated for CMV, EBV and SARS-CoV-2, and TCRs annotated for more than one antigen were excluded. TCRdb reprocessed the public reads (quality trimming at Q25 with fastp, clone calling with MiXCR) and kept in-frame beta chains. One record per CDR3 amino acid sequence lists the most common genes and DNA. The V and J calls were determined by TCRdb, not by the authors. For this sample there are tens of thousands of distinct CDR3 sequences; about 10% appear just once. The ten largest make up 8.5% to 9% of the sample.

In its sample, this clonotype was seen a few times. Its target antigen remains unknown. Qualities for individual bases were not recorded, and no much larger clone is one base off. This was a case-control study nested in a cohort of healthcare workers in London, UK, who had nasopharyngeal swab PCR tests and blood samples taken every week. Healthcare workers were enrolled in the week of the UK lockdown, from 23 to 31 March 2020, and were followed every week for up to roughly 15 weeks. The source material was whole blood. This receptor was obtained from an adult who was a healthcare worker with PCR-confirmed SARS-CoV-2 infection or an uninfected control (not recorded which). Recombination linked TRBV7-2 to TRBJ2-7; 10 of the junction bases match TRBD2. At the DNA level, the sequence is TGTGCCAGCAGCTCCCCTTGGACTAGCGGCTACGAGCAGTACTTC. This encodes CASSSPWTSGYEQYF.